This T cell receptor beta chain was captured in a study of blood T cell repertoires in COVID-19. Here immunoSEQ multiplex PCR was the method, and the copy in TCRdb shows in-frame clones only, minus some. The sample shows roughly 64,000 clones, roughly two thirds of them seen only once. Enrollees, roughly 18 to 95 years old, lived in approximately 25 US areas. Trimming took 5 bases from V and 5 from J; bases not matched to a gene: 9. This CDR3 region has 15 residues. Per germline, CDR1 SQVTM and CDR2 ANQGSEA. The chain combines TRBV29-1 with TRBJ2-2, with 9 bases identical to TRBD2. The origin of this receptor is a woman in her sixties or seventies who had been exposed to COVID-19. Sequenced sample: PBMCs or T cells enriched from blood (not recorded which). CDR3 amino acids: CSVSITAGGTGELFF. The CDR3 DNA reads TGCAGCGTTTCAATCACGGCGGGAGGGACCGGGGAGCTGTTTTTT.